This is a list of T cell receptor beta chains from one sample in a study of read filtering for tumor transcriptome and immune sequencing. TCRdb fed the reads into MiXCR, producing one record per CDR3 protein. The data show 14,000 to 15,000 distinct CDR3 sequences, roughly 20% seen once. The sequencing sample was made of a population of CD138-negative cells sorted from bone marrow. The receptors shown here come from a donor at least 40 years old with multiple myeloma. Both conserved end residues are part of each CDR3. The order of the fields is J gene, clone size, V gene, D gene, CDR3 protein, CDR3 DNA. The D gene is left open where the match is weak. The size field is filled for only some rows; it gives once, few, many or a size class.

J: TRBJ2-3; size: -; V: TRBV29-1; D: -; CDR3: CSVEDAGNTQYF; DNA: TGCAGCGTTGAAGACGCTGGAAATACGCAGTATTTT
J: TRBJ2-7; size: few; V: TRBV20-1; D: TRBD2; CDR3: CSASGPPLAGATPYEQYF; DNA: TGCAGTGCTAGTGGTCCCCCTCTAGCGGGGGCCACTCCCTACGAGCAGTACTTC
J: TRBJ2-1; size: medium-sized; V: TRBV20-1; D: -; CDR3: CSARDLDTYNEQFF; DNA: TGCAGTGCTAGAGACCTTGATACCTACAATGAGCAGTTCTTC
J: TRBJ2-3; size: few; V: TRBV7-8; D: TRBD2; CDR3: CASSQEGLAGGYDTQYF; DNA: TGTGCCAGCAGCCAGGAGGGCCTAGCGGGAGGATACGATACGCAGTATTTT
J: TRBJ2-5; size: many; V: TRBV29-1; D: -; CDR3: CSGRASTETQYF; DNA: TGCAGCGGGAGGGCTAGCACGGAGACCCAGTACTTC
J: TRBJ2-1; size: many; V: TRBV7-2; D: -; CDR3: CASSLDSNNEQFF; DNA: TGTGCCAGCAGCTTAGACAGTAACAATGAGCAGTTCTTC
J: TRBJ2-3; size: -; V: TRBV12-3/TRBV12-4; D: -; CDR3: CASRIVGGKQYF; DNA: TGTGCCAGCAGGATCGTCGGCGGGAAGCAGTATTTT
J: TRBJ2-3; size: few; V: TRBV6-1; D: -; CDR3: CASSPDDGAQYF; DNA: TGTGCCAGCAGCCCGGACGATGGGGCGCAGTATTTT
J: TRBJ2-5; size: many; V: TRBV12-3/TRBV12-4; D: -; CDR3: CASSLGETQYF; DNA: TGTGCCAGCAGTTTAGGGGAGACCCAGTACTTC
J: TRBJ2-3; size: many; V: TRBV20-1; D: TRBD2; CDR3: CSARDSGGFTDTQYF; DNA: TGCAGTGCGAGAGATAGCGGGGGTTTCACAGATACGCAGTATTTT
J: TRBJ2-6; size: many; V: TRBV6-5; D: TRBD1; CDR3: CASRFRGQEVTGANVLTF; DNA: TGTGCCAGCAGGTTCAGGGGGCAAGAAGTAACTGGGGCCAACGTCCTGACTTTC
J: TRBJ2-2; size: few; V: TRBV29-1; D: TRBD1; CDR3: CSARQGQTNTGELFF; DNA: TGCAGCGCCCGACAGGGACAGACGAACACCGGGGAGCTGTTTTTT
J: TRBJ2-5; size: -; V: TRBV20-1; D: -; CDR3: CSARDPGLHETQYF; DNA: TGCAGTGCTAGAGATCCTGGCCTCCATGAGACCCAGTACTTC
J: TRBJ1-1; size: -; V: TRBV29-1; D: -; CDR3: CSVEGGGKAFF; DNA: TGCAGCGTTGAAGGGGGGGGAAAAGCTTTCTTT
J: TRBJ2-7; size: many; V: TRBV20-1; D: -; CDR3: CSARPRRGAGDTYYEQYF; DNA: TGCAGTGCTAGACCAAGACGGGGGGCCGGGGATACTTACTACGAGCAGTACTTC
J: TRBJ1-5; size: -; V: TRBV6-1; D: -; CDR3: CASSGTAALGTQHF; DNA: TGTGCCAGCAGTGGGACGGCCGCCTTAGGGACCCAGCATTTT
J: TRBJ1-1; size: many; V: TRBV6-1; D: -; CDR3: CASGLTGDTEAFF; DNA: TGTGCCAGTGGACTCACCGGGGACACTGAAGCTTTCTTT
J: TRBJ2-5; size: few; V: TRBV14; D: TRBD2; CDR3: CASSQARGGILETQYF; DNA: TGTGCCAGCAGCCAAGCGCGGGGGGGCATCTTGGAGACCCAGTACTTC
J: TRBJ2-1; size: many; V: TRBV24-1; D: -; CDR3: CATSSWGPNNEQFF; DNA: TGTGCCACCAGTTCGTGGGGGCCTAACAATGAGCAGTTCTTC
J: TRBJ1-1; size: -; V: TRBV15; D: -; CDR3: CATSRARGNTEAFF; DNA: TGTGCCACCAGCAGAGCCAGGGGGAACACTGAAGCTTTCTTT
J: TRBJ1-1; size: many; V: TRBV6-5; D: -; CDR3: CASKMNTEAFF; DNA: TGTGCCAGCAAGATGAACACTGAAGCTTTCTTT
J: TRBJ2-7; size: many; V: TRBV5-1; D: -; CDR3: CASSWNRNYEQYF; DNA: TGCGCCAGCAGCTGGAACAGGAACTACGAGCAGTACTTC
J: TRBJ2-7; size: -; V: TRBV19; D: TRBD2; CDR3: CASSIRRGDYEQYF; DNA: TGTGCCAGTAGTATACGGCGGGGGGACTACGAGCAGTACTTC
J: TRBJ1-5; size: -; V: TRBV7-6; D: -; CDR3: CASSSWTGNQPQHF; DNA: TGTGCCAGCAGCTCATGGACGGGCAATCAGCCCCAGCATTTT
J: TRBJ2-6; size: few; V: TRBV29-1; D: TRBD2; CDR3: CSVWGGGSSGANVLTF; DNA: TGCAGCGTTTGGGGCGGCGGGAGCTCTGGGGCCAACGTCCTGACTTTC
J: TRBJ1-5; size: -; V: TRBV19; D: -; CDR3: CASISTWGVDQPQHF; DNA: TGTGCCAGTATCTCTACCTGGGGAGTGGATCAGCCCCAGCATTTT
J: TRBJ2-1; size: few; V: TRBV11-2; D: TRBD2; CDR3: CASSLVVAGGQQFF; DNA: TGTGCCAGCAGCTTAGTTGTAGCGGGAGGGCAGCAGTTCTTC